The 18 T cell receptor beta chains presented below share a single source sample, sequenced in a study of blood T cell repertoires in COVID-19. Assay: immunoSEQ multiplex PCR; the TCRdb copy retains only in-frame clones and omits some. Seen here are some 200,000 clones, roughly 80% observed once, and the top ten hold roughly 17%. Sequencing input: PBMCs or T cells enriched from blood (not recorded which). The receptor source for this set is a woman aged 45-60 years who had recovered from COVID-19.

V usage is TRBV19 and J usage is TRBJ2-7; 8 bases fit TRBD2. The junction had 21 bases not matched to a gene; V was cut back by 7 bases and J by 4 bases. This CDR3 contains 18 residues. Germline V CDR1 and CDR2: LNHDA, SQIVND (reference sequence). CDR3 DNA: TGTGCCAGTACCTCAACCCGCGGGACTAGAAAAAGGGTTTACGAGCAGTACTTC. Translating gives CASTSTRGTRKRVYEQYF.

V and J are TRBV11-2 and TRBJ2-5; D gene ambiguous. Trimming cost V 3 bases and J 7 bases, with 9 bases left between them. The V gene's germline CDR1 is SGHAT and CDR2 FQNNGV. This CDR3 region has 12 residues. The CDR3 region is CASSLERGTQYF. In DNA form, the CDR3 reads TGTGCCAGCAGCTTGGAGAGAGGGACCCAGTACTTC.

This clone was counted a few times. The chain carries TRBV10-3 and TRBJ1-2; 7 nucleotides line up with TRBD1. In germline, CDR1 is ENHRY, CDR2 SYGVKD. This CDR3 is built from 15 residues. Trimming took 7 bases from V and 1 from J; bases not matched to a gene: 9. The CDR3 DNA follows: TGTGCCATCACTGGGGGCAGGGGGGATAACTATGGCTACACCTTC. It is translated as CAITGGRGDNYGYTF.

This clone was counted between two and nine times. The CDR3 coding sequence is TGTGCCACCAGCAGAGACGGACAGGGGTTCTACAATGAGCAGTTCTTC. Translating gives CATSRDGQGFYNEQFF. This sequence joins TRBV15 and TRBJ2-1; 9 bases line up with TRBD1. The CDR3 is 16 residues long. Per the germline V gene, CDR1 is LNHNV and CDR2 is YYDKDF (reference sequence). The ends lost 0 bases at V and 3 bases at J; junction bases unmatched: 3.

In its sample, this clone was seen once. The rearrangement joins TRBV7-2 to TRBJ2-5; D ambiguous. CDR1 SGHTA and CDR2 FQGNSA come from the germline V gene. There are 13 residues in the CDR3. Trimming pared 3 bases from V and 5 bases from J, leaving 10 bases between. The chain's CDR3 is CASSFGYGETQYF. CDR3 in DNA: TGTGCCAGCAGCTTTGGATACGGGGAGACCCAGTACTTC. Filled out from reference TRBV7-2 and TRBJ2-5, the complete variable domain reads GAGVSQSPSNKVTEKGKDVELRCDPISGHTALYWYRQSLGQGLEFLIYFQGNSAPDKSGLPSDRFSAERTGGSVSTLTIQRTQQEDSAVYLCASSFGYGETQYFGPGTRLLVL.

The chain combines TRBV28 with TRBJ1-3, with a tentative D call TRBD1 (5 bases). V was trimmed by 6 bases and J by 0 bases, leaving 15 bases between them. CDR1 is MDHEN, CDR2 SYDVKM, per germline. CDR3 length: 16 amino acids. CDR3 coding DNA: TGTGCCAGCAGGGGGGAGGGGATAAGCTCTGGAAACACCATATATTTT. Residues: CASRGEGISSGNTIYF.

In this sample, this clone turned up a few times. The genes are TRBV27 and TRBJ2-5, with 10 bases aligning to TRBD2. Per the germline V gene, CDR1 is MNHEY and CDR2 is SMNVEV (reference sequence). V dropped 3 bases and J dropped 5; count of bases not matched to a gene: 6. The CDR3 length is 15 residues. The CDR3 coding sequence is TGTGCCAGCAGTTTGGCTAGCGGGAGCGGGGAGACCCAGTACTTC. Translation gives CASSLASGSGETQYF.

This chain uses TRBV19 with TRBJ2-5, with TRBD2 matching 8 bases. The V gene's germline CDR1 is LNHDA and CDR2 SQIVND (reference sequence). The CDR3 is 17 amino acids. With V trimmed by 5 bases and J by 5 bases, 16 bases remained unmatched. The chain's CDR3 is CASSSRGTRGPRETQYF. Here the CDR3 DNA reads TGTGCCAGTAGTTCCCGGGGGACTAGAGGGCCGAGGGAGACCCAGTACTTC.

This clone was detected only a few times. The chain couples TRBV5-4 to TRBJ2-1; TRBD2 matches at 12 bases. The CDR3 sequence is 16 residues long. Germline-derived CDR1 and CDR2 are SGHNT and YYREEE (reference sequence). The J segment lost 8 bases and the V segment lost 4 bases, leaving 10 bases of the junction unmatched. CDR3 in amino acids: CASSPPFGTSGYEQFF. As DNA, the CDR3 is TGTGCCAGCAGCCCCCCTTTCGGGACTAGCGGGTATGAGCAGTTCTTC.

The chain is built from TRBV14 and TRBJ2-3, with D tentatively TRBD2 (6 bases). Looked up from germline, CDR1 is SGHDN and CDR2 is FVKESK. The CDR3 loop spans 13 amino acids. V was pared by 1 base and J by 5 bases, with 7 bases between. CDR3 sequence: CASSQAEGDTQYF. DNA of the CDR3: TGTGCCAGCAGCCAAGCGGAGGGAGATACGCAGTATTTT.

The chain has TRBV11-2 and TRBJ2-3; 8 bases align to TRBD2. CDR1 SGHAT and CDR2 FQNNGV come from the germline V gene. The junction had 7 bases not matched to a gene; V was cut back by 0 bases and J by 11 bases. The CDR3 has 14 residues. The CDR3 loop reads CASSLDLAAGGQYF. As DNA, the CDR3 is TGTGCCAGCAGCTTAGATCTGGCTGCGGGAGGGCAGTATTTT.

The chain links TRBV4-1 to TRBJ2-5; TRBD2 aligns across 12 bases. The CDR3 loop spans 19 amino acids. Germline V gives CDR1 MGHRA, CDR2 YSYEKL. The V gene end was trimmed by 2 bases and the J gene end by 4 bases; junction bases not matched to a gene: 14. Written as DNA, the CDR3 is TGCGCCAGCAGCCAAATCGTGACTAGCGGGGGAGGGAGCCGAGAGACCCAGTACTTC. It codes for CASSQIVTSGGGSRETQYF.

This clone was seen a single time. The rearrangement joins TRBV28 to TRBJ1-4; D is possibly TRBD1 (6 bases). The CDR3 loop spans 15 amino acids. V lost 6 bases and J 0 bases, leaving 11 bases between the germline ends. The germline CDR1 and CDR2 sequences are MDHEN and SYDVKM. CDR3 sequence reads: CASRPDSSTNEKLFF. Here the CDR3 DNA reads TGTGCCAGCAGGCCGGACAGTTCAACTAATGAAAAACTGTTTTTT.

The rearrangement links TRBV28 to TRBJ2-1; 12 bases align to TRBD2. Germline CDR1 and CDR2: MDHEN and SYDVKM. Losses at the gene ends were 6 bases for V and 4 bases for J; bases not matched to a gene: 7. This CDR3 has 16 residues. The DNA for the CDR3 is TGTGCCAGCAGGCGGACTAGCGGGAATGTGTACAATGAGCAGTTCTTC. Translated: CASRRTSGNVYNEQFF. The full variable domain, in which reference TRBV28 and TRBJ2-1 provide the parts outside the CDR3, is DVKVTQSSRYLVKRTGEKVFLECVQDMDHENMFWYRQDPGLGLRLIYFSYDVKMKEKGDIPEGYSVSREKKERFSLILESASTNQTSMYLCASRRTSGNVYNEQFFGPGTRLTVL.

The chain is built from TRBV27 and TRBJ1-2, with a weak D call TRBD1 (6 bases). Trimming stripped 2 bases from V and 7 bases from J, with 11 bases between. Per germline, CDR1 MNHEY and CDR2 SMNVEV (reference sequence). The CDR3 totals 13 residues. CDR3 nucleotide sequence: TGTGCCAGCAGTTTACGGGGGGCGCCTGGCTACACCTTC. Protein product: CASSLRGAPGYTF.

V usage is TRBV19 and J usage is TRBJ2-2; the D is unclear. CDR3 length: 13 amino acids. Trimming left V 3 bases short and J 8 bases short, with 10 bases between. CDR1 and CDR2 (germline): LNHDA, SQIVND (reference sequence). For the CDR3, the DNA is TGTGCCAGTAGTATTTTCCAACTTGGGGAGCTGTTTTTT. Amino acids: CASSIFQLGELFF.

The chain joins TRBV7-2 to TRBJ1-6; D is uncertain. This CDR3 is built from 15 residues. Trimming removed 5 bases at V and 9 bases at J, with 17 bases between. Per germline, CDR1 SGHTA and CDR2 FQGNSA. CDR3: CASSPDPVPGSPLHF. The CDR3 nucleotides are TGTGCCAGCAGCCCCGACCCAGTGCCGGGTTCACCCCTCCACTTT.

The CDR3 sequence is CAWSIGLQGSEQYF. The CDR3 coding sequence is TGTGCCTGGAGTATAGGACTTCAAGGCTCCGAGCAGTACTTC. The chain has TRBV30 and TRBJ2-7, with D perhaps TRBD2 (5 bases). With 2 bases removed from V and 6 bases from J, the gap between germline ends came to 17 bases. The CDR3 totals 14 residues. Germline V CDR1 and CDR2: GTSNPN, SVGIG (reference sequence).